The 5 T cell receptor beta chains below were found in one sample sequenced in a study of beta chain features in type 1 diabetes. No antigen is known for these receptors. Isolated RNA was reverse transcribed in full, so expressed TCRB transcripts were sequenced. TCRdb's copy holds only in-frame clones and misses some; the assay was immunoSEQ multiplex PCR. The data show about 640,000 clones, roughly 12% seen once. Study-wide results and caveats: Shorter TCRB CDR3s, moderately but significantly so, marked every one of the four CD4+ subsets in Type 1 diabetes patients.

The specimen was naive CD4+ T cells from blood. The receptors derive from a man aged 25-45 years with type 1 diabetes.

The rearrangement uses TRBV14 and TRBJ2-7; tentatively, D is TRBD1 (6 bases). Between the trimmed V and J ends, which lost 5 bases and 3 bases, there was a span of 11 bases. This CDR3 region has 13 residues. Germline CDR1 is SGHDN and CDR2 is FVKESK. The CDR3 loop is CASSAMDSYEQYF. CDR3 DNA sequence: TGTGCCAGCAGCGCTATGGACAGCTACGAGCAGTACTTC.

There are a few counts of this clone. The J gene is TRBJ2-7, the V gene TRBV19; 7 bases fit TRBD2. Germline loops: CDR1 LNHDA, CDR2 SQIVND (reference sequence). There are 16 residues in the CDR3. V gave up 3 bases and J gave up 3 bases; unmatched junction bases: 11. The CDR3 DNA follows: TGTGCCAGTAGTATTACGGGACCGCCGGGGGGCTACGAGCAGTACTTC. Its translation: CASSITGPPGGYEQYF.

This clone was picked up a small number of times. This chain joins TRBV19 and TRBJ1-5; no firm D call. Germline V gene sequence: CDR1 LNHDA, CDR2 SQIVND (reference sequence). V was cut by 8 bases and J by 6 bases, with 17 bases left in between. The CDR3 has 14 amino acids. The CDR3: CASHNERTGQPQHF. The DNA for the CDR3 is TGTGCCAGTCACAACGAGAGGACGGGTCAGCCCCAGCATTTT.

The CDR3 nucleotides are TGTGCCAGCAGCCCCGGGACAACTGGAAACACCATATATTTT. Amino acid sequence: CASSPGTTGNTIYF. This chain links TRBV9 with TRBJ1-3, with D possibly TRBD1 on 6 matching bases. In germline, CDR1 is SGDLS, CDR2 YYNGEE. With 4 bases removed from V and 2 bases from J, the gap between germline ends came to 10 bases. CDR3 length: 14 residues. Supplemented by reference TRBV9 and TRBJ1-3, the full variable domain reads DSGVTQTPKHLITATGQRVTLRCSPRSGDLSVYWYQQSLDQGLQFLIQYYNGEERAKGNILERFSAQQFPDLHSELNLSSLELGDSALYFCASSPGTTGNTIYFGEGSWLTVV.

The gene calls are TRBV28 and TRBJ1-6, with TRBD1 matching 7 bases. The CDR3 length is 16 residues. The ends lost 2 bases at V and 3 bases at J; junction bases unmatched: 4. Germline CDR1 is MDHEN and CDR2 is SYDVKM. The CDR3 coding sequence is TGTGCCAGCAGTTTACGGCAGGGGGTCTATAATTCACCCCTCCACTTT. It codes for CASSLRQGVYNSPLHF.